The clone carrying this T cell receptor (beta chain) was detected a few times. The antigen remains unidentified. Germline CDR1 is SEHNR and CDR2 is FQNEAQ (reference sequence). The germline V and J ends were trimmed by 5 bases and 5 bases, with 21 bases remaining between them. The length of the CDR3 is 16 residues. This record comes from a study of CD8 T cells in ankylosing spondylitis. TCRdb analysed the 5' RACE reads with MiXCR anew, one entry per CDR3 protein. Of fewer than 450,000 distinct CDR3 sequences listed, 17% are singletons. Findings and limits, study-wide: Blood of patients with ankylosing spondylitis appeared to be characterized by a TCR beta motif of fewer than 10 highly homologous variants.

This TCR derives from a male donor with ankylosing spondylitis. Sequencing was done on a sample of blood, either unsorted or a sorted T cell fraction (not recorded which). The rearrangement joins TRBV7-9 to TRBJ1-2; D unclear. The CDR3 protein is CASSPEAGRIQYGYTF. The DNA of the CDR3 is TGTGCCAGCAGCCCGGAGGCTGGGCGCATACAATATGGCTACACCTTC.